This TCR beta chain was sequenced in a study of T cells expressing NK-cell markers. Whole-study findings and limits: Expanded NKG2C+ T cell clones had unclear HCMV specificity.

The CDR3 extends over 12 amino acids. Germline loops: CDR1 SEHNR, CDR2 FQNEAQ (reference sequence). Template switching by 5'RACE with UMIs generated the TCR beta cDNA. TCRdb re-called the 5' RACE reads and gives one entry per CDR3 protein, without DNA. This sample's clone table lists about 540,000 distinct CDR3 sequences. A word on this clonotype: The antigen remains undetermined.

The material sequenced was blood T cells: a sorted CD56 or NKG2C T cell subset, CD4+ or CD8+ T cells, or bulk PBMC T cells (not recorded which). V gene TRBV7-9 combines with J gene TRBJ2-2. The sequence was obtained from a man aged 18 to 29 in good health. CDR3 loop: CASFDQTGELFF.